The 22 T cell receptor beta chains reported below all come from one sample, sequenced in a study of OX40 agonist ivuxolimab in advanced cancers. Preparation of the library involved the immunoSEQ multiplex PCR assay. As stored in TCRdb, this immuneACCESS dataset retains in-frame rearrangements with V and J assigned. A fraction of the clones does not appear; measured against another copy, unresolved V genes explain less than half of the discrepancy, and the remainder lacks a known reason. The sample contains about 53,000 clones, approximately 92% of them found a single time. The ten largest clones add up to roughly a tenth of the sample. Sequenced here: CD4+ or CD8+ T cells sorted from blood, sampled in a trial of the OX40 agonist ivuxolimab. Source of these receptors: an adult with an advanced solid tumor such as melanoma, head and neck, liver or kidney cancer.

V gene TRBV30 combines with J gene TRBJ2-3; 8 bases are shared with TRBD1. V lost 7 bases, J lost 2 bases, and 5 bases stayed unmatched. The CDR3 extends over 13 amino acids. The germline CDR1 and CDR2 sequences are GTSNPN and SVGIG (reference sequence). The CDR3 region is CASTGGITDTQYF. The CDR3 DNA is TGTGCCTCTACAGGGGGGATCACAGATACGCAGTATTTT. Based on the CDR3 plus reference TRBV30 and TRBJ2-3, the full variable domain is SQTIHQWPATLVQPVGSPLSLECTVEGTSNPNLYWYRQAAGRGLQLLFYSVGIGQISSEVPQNLSASRPQDRQFILSSKKLLLSDSGFYLCASTGGITDTQYFGPGTRLTVL.

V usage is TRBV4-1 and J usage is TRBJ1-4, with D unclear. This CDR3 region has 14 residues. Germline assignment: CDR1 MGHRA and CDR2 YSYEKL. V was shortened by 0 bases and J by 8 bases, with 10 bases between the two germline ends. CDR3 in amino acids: CASSQDVLGEKLFF. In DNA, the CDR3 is TGCGCCAGCAGCCAAGATGTACTTGGGGAAAAACTGTTTTTT.

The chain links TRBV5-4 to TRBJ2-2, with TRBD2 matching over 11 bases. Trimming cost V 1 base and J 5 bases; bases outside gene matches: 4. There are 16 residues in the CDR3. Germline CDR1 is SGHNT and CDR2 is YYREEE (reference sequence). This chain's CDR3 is CASSLQSSGRTGELFF. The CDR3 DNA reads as TGTGCCAGCAGCTTGCAGTCTAGCGGGAGGACCGGGGAGCTGTTTTTT.

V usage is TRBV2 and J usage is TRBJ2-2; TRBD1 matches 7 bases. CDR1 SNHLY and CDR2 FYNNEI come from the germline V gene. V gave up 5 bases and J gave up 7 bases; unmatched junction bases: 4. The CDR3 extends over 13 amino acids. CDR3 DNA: TGTGCCAGCAGTCGACAGGGCATCGGGGAGCTGTTTTTT. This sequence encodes CASSRQGIGELFF.

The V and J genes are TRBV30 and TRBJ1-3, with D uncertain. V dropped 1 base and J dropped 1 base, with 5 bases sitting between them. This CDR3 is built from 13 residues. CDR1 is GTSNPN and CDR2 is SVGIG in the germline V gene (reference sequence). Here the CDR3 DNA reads TGTGCCTGGAGTGGGGCTTCTGGAAACACCATATATTTT. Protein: CAWSGASGNTIYF.

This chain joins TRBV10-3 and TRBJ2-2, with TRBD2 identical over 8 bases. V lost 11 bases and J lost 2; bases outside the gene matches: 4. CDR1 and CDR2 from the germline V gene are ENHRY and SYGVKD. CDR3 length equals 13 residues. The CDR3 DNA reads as TGTGCCGCGCGGGGGGTTAACACCGGGGAGCTGTTTTTT. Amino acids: CAARGVNTGELFF.

The chain's CDR3 is CSVTLGRALGEQFF. CDR3 nucleotides: TGCAGCGTTACCCTTGGACGGGCCCTAGGGGAGCAGTTCTTC. This chain uses TRBV29-1 with TRBJ2-1; unclear D gene. Between the trimmed V and J ends, which lost 5 bases and 10 bases, there was a span of 21 bases. The germline V gene encodes CDR1 SQVTM and CDR2 ANQGSEA. The CDR3 spans 14 residues.

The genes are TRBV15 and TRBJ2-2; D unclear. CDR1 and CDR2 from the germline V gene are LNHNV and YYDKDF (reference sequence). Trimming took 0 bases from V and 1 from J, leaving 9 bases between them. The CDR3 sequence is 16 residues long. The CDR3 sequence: CATSRDWAVNTGELFF. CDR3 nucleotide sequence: TGTGCCACCAGCAGAGATTGGGCAGTGAACACCGGGGAGCTGTTTTTT. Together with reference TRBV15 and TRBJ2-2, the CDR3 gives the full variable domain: DAMVIQNPRYQVTQFGKPVTLSCSQTLNHNVMYWYQQKSSQAPKLLFHYYDKDFNNEADTPDNFQSRRPNTSFCFLDIRSPGLGDTAMYLCATSRDWAVNTGELFFGEGSRLTVL.

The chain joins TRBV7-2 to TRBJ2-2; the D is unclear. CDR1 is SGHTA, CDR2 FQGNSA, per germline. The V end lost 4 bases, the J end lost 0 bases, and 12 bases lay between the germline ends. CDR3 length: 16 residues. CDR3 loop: CASSSLSTSNTGELFF. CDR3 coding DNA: TGTGCCAGCAGCTCCCTAAGTACATCGAACACCGGGGAGCTGTTTTTT.

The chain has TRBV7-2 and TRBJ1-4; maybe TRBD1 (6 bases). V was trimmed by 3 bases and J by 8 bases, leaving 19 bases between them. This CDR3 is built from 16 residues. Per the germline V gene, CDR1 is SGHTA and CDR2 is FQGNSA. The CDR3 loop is CASSFSQLGRGEKLFF. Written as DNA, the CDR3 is TGTGCCAGCAGCTTTTCTCAACTTGGTAGGGGGGAAAAACTGTTTTTT.

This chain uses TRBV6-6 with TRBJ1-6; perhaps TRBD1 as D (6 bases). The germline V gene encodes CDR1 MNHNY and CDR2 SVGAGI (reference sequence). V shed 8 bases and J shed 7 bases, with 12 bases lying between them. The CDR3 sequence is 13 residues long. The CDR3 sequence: CASGGTNNSPLHF. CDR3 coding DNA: TGTGCCAGCGGCGGGACAAACAATTCACCCCTCCACTTT.

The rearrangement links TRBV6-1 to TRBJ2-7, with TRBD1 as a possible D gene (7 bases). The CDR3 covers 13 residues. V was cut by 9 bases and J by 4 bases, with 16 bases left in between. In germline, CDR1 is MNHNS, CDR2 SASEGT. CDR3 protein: CASSRGAFYEQYF. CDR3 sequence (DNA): TGTGCCAGTTCCAGGGGGGCCTTTTACGAGCAGTACTTC.

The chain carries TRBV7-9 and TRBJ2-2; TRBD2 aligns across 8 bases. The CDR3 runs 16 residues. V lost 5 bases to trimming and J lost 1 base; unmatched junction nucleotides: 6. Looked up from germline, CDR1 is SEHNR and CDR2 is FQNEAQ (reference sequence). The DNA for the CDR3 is TGTGCCAGCAGCCCTTGGACTAGCAGGAACACCGGGGAGCTGTTTTTT. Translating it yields CASSPWTSRNTGELFF.

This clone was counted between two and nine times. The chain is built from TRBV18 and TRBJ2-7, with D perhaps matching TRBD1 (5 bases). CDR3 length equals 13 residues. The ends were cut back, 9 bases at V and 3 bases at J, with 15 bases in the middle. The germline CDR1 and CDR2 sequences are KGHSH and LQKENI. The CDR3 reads CASSLWQGYEQYF. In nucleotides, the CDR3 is TGTGCCAGTTCCTTATGGCAGGGCTACGAGCAGTACTTC.

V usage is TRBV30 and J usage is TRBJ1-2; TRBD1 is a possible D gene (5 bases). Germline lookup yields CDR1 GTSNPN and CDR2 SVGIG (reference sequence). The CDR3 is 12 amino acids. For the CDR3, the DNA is TGTGCATACCAGGGCCGCGGCTATGGCTACACCTTC. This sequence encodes CAYQGRGYGYTF.

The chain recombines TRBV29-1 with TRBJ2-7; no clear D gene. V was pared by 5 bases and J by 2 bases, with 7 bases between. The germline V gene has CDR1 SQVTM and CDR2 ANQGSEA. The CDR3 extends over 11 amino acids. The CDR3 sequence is CSVLLAYEQYF. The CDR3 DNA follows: TGCAGCGTTCTGCTAGCCTACGAGCAGTACTTC.

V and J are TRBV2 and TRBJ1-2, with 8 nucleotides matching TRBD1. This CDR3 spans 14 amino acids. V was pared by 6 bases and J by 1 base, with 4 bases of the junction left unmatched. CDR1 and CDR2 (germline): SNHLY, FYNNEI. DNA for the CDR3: TGTGCCAGCAGCGACGGACAGGGTAACTATGGCTACACCTTC. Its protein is CASSDGQGNYGYTF. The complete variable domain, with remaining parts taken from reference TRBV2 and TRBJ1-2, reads EPEVTQTPSHQVTQMGQEVILRCVPISNHLYFYWYRQILGQKVEFLVSFYNNEISEKSEIFDDQFSVERPDGSNFTLKIRSTKLEDSAMYFCASSDGQGNYGYTFGSGTRLTVV.

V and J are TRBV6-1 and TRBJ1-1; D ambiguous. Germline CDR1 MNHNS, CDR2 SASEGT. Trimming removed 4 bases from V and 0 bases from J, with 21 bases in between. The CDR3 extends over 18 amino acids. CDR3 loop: CASSARYSSRRLNTEAFF. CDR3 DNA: TGTGCCAGCAGTGCCCGATACAGCTCTAGGCGCCTGAACACTGAAGCTTTCTTT.

CDR3 in amino acids: CASSEMTVNQPQHF. In nucleotides, the CDR3 is TGTGCCAGCAGTGAGATGACAGTAAATCAGCCCCAGCATTTT. The chain joins TRBV2 to TRBJ1-5, with a weak D call TRBD1 (5 bases). Germline V gene data show CDR1 as SNHLY and CDR2 as FYNNEI. V lost 3 bases, J lost 4 bases, and 10 bases lay in between. This CDR3 spans 14 amino acids. The variable domain in full, with the rest retrieved from reference TRBV2 and TRBJ1-5, is EPEVTQTPSHQVTQMGQEVILRCVPISNHLYFYWYRQILGQKVEFLVSFYNNEISEKSEIFDDQFSVERPDGSNFTLKIRSTKLEDSAMYFCASSEMTVNQPQHFGDGTRLSIL.

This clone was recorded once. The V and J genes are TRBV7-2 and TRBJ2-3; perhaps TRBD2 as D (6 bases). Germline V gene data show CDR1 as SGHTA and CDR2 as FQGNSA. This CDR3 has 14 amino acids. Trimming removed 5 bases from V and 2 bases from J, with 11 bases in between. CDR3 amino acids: CASSPDYLTDTQYF. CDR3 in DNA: TGTGCCAGCAGCCCGGACTACCTCACAGATACGCAGTATTTT. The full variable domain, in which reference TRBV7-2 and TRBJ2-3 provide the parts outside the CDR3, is GAGVSQSPSNKVTEKGKDVELRCDPISGHTALYWYRQSLGQGLEFLIYFQGNSAPDKSGLPSDRFSAERTGGSVSTLTIQRTQQEDSAVYLCASSPDYLTDTQYFGPGTRLTVL.

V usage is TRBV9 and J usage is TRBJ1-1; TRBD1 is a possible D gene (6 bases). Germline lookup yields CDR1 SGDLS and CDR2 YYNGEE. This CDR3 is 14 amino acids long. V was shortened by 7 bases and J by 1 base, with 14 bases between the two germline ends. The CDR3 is CASGRQEKNTEAFF. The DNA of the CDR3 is TGTGCCAGCGGTCGACAGGAGAAGAACACTGAAGCTTTCTTT.

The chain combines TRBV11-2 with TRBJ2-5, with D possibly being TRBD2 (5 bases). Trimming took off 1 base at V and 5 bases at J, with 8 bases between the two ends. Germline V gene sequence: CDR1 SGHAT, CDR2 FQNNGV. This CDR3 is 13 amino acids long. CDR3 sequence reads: CASSLGRMETQYF. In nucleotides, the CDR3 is TGTGCCAGCAGCTTAGGGAGGATGGAGACCCAGTACTTC. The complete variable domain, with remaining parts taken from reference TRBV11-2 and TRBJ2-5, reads EAGVAQSPRYKIIEKRQSVAFWCNPISGHATLYWYQQILGQGPKLLIQFQNNGVVDDSQLPKDRFSAERLKGVDSTLKIQPAKLEDSAVYLCASSLGRMETQYFGPGTRLLVL.